What follows are 17 T cell receptor beta chains derived from one specimen sequenced in a study of T cells in Graves' hyperthyroidism and ophthalmopathy. TCR beta CDR3 regions were amplified from RNA. The TCR CDR3 first-round RT-PCR relied on the HTBI primer set. Each CDR3 protein gets one entry after TCRdb re-called the multiplex PCR reads with MiXCR. The sample consists of around 520,000 distinct CDR3 sequences, roughly a quarter of them appearing once. Sequences were obtained from blood. The receptors were gathered from a woman aged 30 to 39 with Graves' ophthalmopathy.

This chain uses TRBV12-3 or TRBV12-4 with TRBJ2-7, with D unresolved. Trimming took off 10 bases at V and 1 base at J, with 14 bases between the two ends. The CDR3 has 13 amino acids. Here the CDR3 DNA reads TGTGCCACCAGCCCTCAAAGATCCTACGAGCAGTACTTC. As protein: CATSPQRSYEQYF.

On this clonotype itself: Since a much larger clone is just one base distant, this may be a read error. The gene calls are TRBV30 and TRBJ2-7; D may match TRBD1 or TRBD2 (5 bases each). This CDR3 is 15 amino acids long. The V and J ends lost 4 bases and 0 bases respectively, with 16 bases between them. Germline CDR1 reads GTSNPN; CDR2 reads SVGIG (reference sequence). CDR3 in amino acids: CAWNPRDGNSYEQYV. CDR3 bases: TGTGCCTGGAACCCCCGGGACGGCAACTCCTACGAGCAGTACGTC.

The table lists this clonotype with many counts. The V call is TRBV5-1, the J call TRBJ2-2; D is unresolved. In germline, CDR1 is SGHRS, CDR2 YFSETQ. V lost 3 bases, J lost 7 bases, and 10 bases lay in between. The length of the CDR3 is 13 residues. CDR3 coding DNA: TGCGCCAGCAGCTCCGTGGTCGTCGGGGAGCTGTTTTTT. Protein sequence: CASSSVVVGELFF.

The table lists this clonotype with many counts. The V call is TRBV11-1, the J call TRBJ2-6, with D unresolved. Germline V gene lookup returns CDR1 SGHAT and CDR2 FQDESV (reference sequence). V shed 1 base and J shed 4 bases, with 14 bases lying between them. The CDR3 runs 17 residues. The DNA for the CDR3 is TGTGCCAGCAGCTTAGACCGTGGGGTGGCCGGGGCCAACGTCCTGACTTTC. Its translation: CASSLDRGVAGANVLTF.

This clonotype has a count of ten or more. The V call is TRBV28, the J call TRBJ2-7; 11 nucleotides align to TRBD2. The CDR3 runs 16 residues. V trimming: 1 base; J trimming: 4 bases; junction bases outside the gene matches: 6. Germline V gene data show CDR1 as MDHEN and CDR2 as SYDVKM. The DNA for the CDR3 is TGTGCCAGCAGTTTATCGCTAGCGGGGGGAGGTTACGAGCAGTACTTC. Translation gives CASSLSLAGGGYEQYF.

This clonotype was detected many times. V gene TRBV7-6 combines with J gene TRBJ2-5; maybe TRBD2 (6 bases). The CDR3 extends over 17 amino acids. With 1 base removed from V and 3 bases from J, the gap between germline ends came to 18 bases. CDR1 is SGHVS and CDR2 is FNYEAQ in the germline V gene. The CDR3 loop reads CASSLVFASGGEETQYF. DNA for the CDR3: TGTGCCAGCAGCTTAGTTTTCGCTTCCGGGGGAGAAGAGACCCAGTACTTC.

The V and J genes are TRBV7-8 and TRBJ2-7; tentative D call: TRBD2 (6 bases). Germline loops: CDR1 SGHVS, CDR2 FQNEAQ. V gave up 0 bases and J gave up 7 bases, with 7 bases separating them. CDR3 length equals 12 residues. Here the CDR3 reads CASSLAREEQYF. CDR3 in DNA: TGTGCCAGCAGCTTAGCTCGGGAGGAGCAGTACTTC.

CDR3 protein: CATSTGTDNQPQHF. The CDR3 DNA reads as TGTGCCACTTCAACCGGGACAGACAATCAGCCCCAGCATTTT. The chain joins TRBV6-1 to TRBJ1-5; 7 bases line up with TRBD1. Germline CDR1 reads MNHNS; CDR2 reads SASEGT. The CDR3 contains 14 residues. With V trimmed by 10 bases and J by 3 bases, 9 bases remained unmatched.

This clonotype was recorded once. V is TRBV27 and J is TRBJ2-7; no reliable D call. The CDR3 sequence is 15 residues long. Trimming took 3 bases from V and 4 from J, leaving 16 bases between them. The germline V gene has CDR1 MNHEY and CDR2 SMNVEV (reference sequence). The chain's CDR3 is CASSFRRPRMYEQYF. In nucleotides, the CDR3 is TGTGCCAGCAGTTTTCGGCGGCCCAGGATGTACGAGCAGTACTTC.

This clonotype was seen only once. The CDR3 loop reads CASRVMNTGELFF. CDR3 nucleotides: TGTGCCAGCAGAGTGATGAACACCGGGGAGCTGTTTTTT. The chain joins TRBV12-3 or TRBV12-4 to TRBJ2-2; no definite D call. V lost 6 bases to trimming and J lost 1 base, with 6 bases between them. This CDR3 has 13 residues.

In its sample, this clonotype was seen many times. The chain uses TRBV6-1 and TRBJ1-1; D gene ambiguous. The CDR3 runs 14 residues. The V end lost 10 bases, the J end lost 4 bases, and 19 bases lay between the germline ends. CDR1 is MNHNS and CDR2 is SASEGT in the germline V gene. In nucleotides, the CDR3 is TGTGCCATCTGGCATTTGACACTGGGCACTGAAGCTTTCTTT. Its protein is CAIWHLTLGTEAFF.

This clonotype has at least ten counts. The gene calls are TRBV29-1 and TRBJ1-1, with D unclear. The CDR3 totals 14 residues. Germline V gene sequence: CDR1 SQVTM, CDR2 ANQGSEA. The V end lost 5 bases, the J end lost 3 bases, and 16 bases lay between the germline ends. CDR3 region: CSVLPPLADTEAFF. DNA for the CDR3: TGCAGCGTTCTGCCCCCCTTGGCGGACACTGAAGCTTTCTTT.

This clonotype was seen many times. This sequence joins TRBV6-1 and TRBJ1-2; no reliable D call. CDR1 is MNHNS and CDR2 is SASEGT in the germline V gene. This CDR3 comprises 15 residues. The V end lost 2 bases, the J end lost 4 bases, and 14 bases lay between the germline ends. The DNA of the CDR3 is TGTGCCAGCAGTGAATCTCGGGGAGCCGGCTATGGCTACACCTTC. Encoded protein: CASSESRGAGYGYTF.

J is TRBJ1-2 and V is TRBV20-1; D might be TRBD1 (6 bases). The V end was cut by 5 bases, the J end by 8 bases, with 15 bases between. This CDR3 has 12 amino acids. Germline lookup yields CDR1 DFQATT and CDR2 SNEGSKA (reference sequence). Here the CDR3 reads CSARTGPGGYTF. CDR3 coding DNA: TGCAGTGCTCGAACAGGGCCGGGCGGCTACACCTTC.

V is TRBV20-1 and J is TRBJ1-6; 8 positions agree with TRBD1. Germline V gene sequence: CDR1 DFQATT, CDR2 SNEGSKA (reference sequence). CDR3 size: 17 residues. Trimming at V came to 6 bases and at J to 3 bases, leaving 13 bases not matched to a gene. The DNA of the CDR3 is TGCAGTGCCAAGGCAACGGACAGGGACCTCTATAATTCACCCCTCCACTTT. Translation gives CSAKATDRDLYNSPLHF.

V and J are TRBV9 and TRBJ1-2; tentatively, D is TRBD1 (5 bases). The CDR3 is 15 residues long. With 4 bases removed from V and 2 bases from J, the gap between germline ends came to 15 bases. Per germline, CDR1 SGDLS and CDR2 YYNGEE. DNA for the CDR3: TGTGCCAGCAGCCCCTTCATGGGACTGAACTATGGCTACACCTTC. Its protein is CASSPFMGLNYGYTF.

The CDR3, as DNA: TGTGCCAGCAAAGGTGACAGGAACACCGGGGAGCTGTTTTTT. Its translation is CASKGDRNTGELFF. The chain uses TRBV7-3 and TRBJ2-2; perhaps TRBD1 as D (5 bases). Germline V CDR1 and CDR2: SGHTA, FQGTGA. V was cut by 7 bases and J by 1 base, with 10 bases left in between. The CDR3 sequence is 14 residues long.